The 18 T cell receptor beta chains presented below share a single source sample, sequenced in a study of identical twins. MiXCR, run by TCRdb on the 5' RACE reads, gives a single entry per CDR3 protein. The sample gives around 490,000 distinct CDR3 sequences, approximately 14% of which show up once; more than 0.4% is in the top ten. These same data were also listed under a study on yellow fever vaccine responses in identical twins.

The sample was CD4+ T cells sorted from blood. Every receptor here comes from a woman between 18 and 30 years old in good health.

In this sample, this clonotype turned up many times. In DNA form, the CDR3 reads TGTGCCAGCAGCCCAAGACTAGCGGGAGGTTTGAAGACCCAGTACTTC. This encodes CASSPRLAGGLKTQYF. The chain combines TRBV12-3 or TRBV12-4 with TRBJ2-5; 13 bases are a match to TRBD2. The CDR3 consists of 16 residues. Losses at the gene ends were 6 bases for V and 6 bases for J; bases not matched to a gene: 10.

This clonotype was observed a few times. The chain uses TRBV20-1 and TRBJ1-1; D possibly corresponds to TRBD1 (6 bases). The CDR3 sequence is 15 residues long. Looked up from germline, CDR1 is DFQATT and CDR2 is SNEGSKA (reference sequence). The CDR3 loop reads CSHDPGQATNTEAFF. CDR3 DNA sequence: TGCAGCCACGACCCGGGACAAGCAACCAACACTGAAGCTTTCTTT.

This clonotype has only a few counts. The rearrangement links TRBV29-1 to TRBJ2-5, with 10 positions matching TRBD2. The CDR3 is made up of 16 amino acids. V lost 7 bases to trimming and J lost 1 base; unmatched junction nucleotides: 12. Per the germline V gene, CDR1 is SQVTM and CDR2 is ANQGSEA. The CDR3 spells CSARRTSGGIQETQYF. The CDR3 DNA sequence: TGCAGCGCCCGCCGGACTAGCGGAGGGATCCAAGAGACCCAGTACTTC. The whole variable domain, filled in from reference TRBV29-1 and TRBJ2-5, reads SAVISQKPSRDICQRGTSLTIQCQVDSQVTMMFWYRQQPGQSLTLIATANQGSEATYESGFVIDKFPISRPNLTFSTLTVSNMSPEDSSIYLCSARRTSGGIQETQYFGPGTRLLVL.

The chain uses TRBV4-1 and TRBJ2-5; D might be TRBD1 (5 bases). The germline V gene has CDR1 MGHRA and CDR2 YSYEKL. This CDR3 has 17 residues. With 4 bases removed from V and 5 bases from J, the gap between germline ends came to 23 bases. CDR3 DNA sequence: TGCGCCAGCAGCCGTCAGGACGGACACCCACGCAGGGAGACCCAGTACTTC. Protein: CASSRQDGHPRRETQYF.

The chain has TRBV10-3 and TRBJ2-1, with 10 bases matching TRBD1. Trimming cost V 4 bases and J 6 bases; bases outside gene matches: 9. Germline V gene lookup returns CDR1 ENHRY and CDR2 SYGVKD. The CDR3 is made up of 16 amino acids. This CDR3 reads CAISGSGTGVTNEQFF. DNA for the CDR3: TGTGCCATCAGTGGGTCCGGGACAGGGGTCACCAATGAGCAGTTCTTC.

This clonotype has at least ten counts. V is TRBV5-1 and J is TRBJ1-6, with 11 bases identical to TRBD1. J was trimmed by 9 bases and V by 4 bases; bases with no gene match: 3. In germline, CDR1 is SGHRS, CDR2 YFSETQ. The CDR3 runs to 14 residues. Written as DNA, the CDR3 is TGCGCCAGCAGCGAGGGGACAGGGGGTTCACCCCTCCACTTT. It translates to CASSEGTGGSPLHF.

The chain uses TRBV6-5 and TRBJ2-2, with TRBD1 matching 11 bases. The ends lost 2 bases at V and 5 bases at J; junction bases unmatched: 7. The CDR3 runs to 17 residues. CDR1 and CDR2 from the germline V gene are MNHEY and SVGAGI. The CDR3, as DNA: TGTGCCAGCAGTTACCCTCCGGGACAGGGGGGGACCGGGGAGCTGTTTTTT. It is translated as CASSYPPGQGGTGELFF.

This sequence joins TRBV5-1 and TRBJ2-3; 10 positions agree with TRBD1. Germline loops: CDR1 SGHRS, CDR2 YFSETQ. J was trimmed by 1 base and V by 4 bases; bases with no gene match: 9. This CDR3 comprises 17 residues. The CDR3 DNA reads TGCGCCAGCAGCGTTGCCACTGACAGGGGGCGCACAGATACGCAGTATTTT. It is translated as CASSVATDRGRTDTQYF.

The CDR3 sequence: CASRPRGMNTGELFF. CDR3 nucleotides: TGTGCCAGCAGACCCCGCGGGATGAACACCGGGGAGCTGTTTTTT. This chain links TRBV2 with TRBJ2-2, with D possibly TRBD2 on 6 matching bases. Trimming removed 6 bases from V and 1 base from J, with 12 bases in between. Germline V gene lookup returns CDR1 SNHLY and CDR2 FYNNEI. There are 15 residues in the CDR3.

The rearrangement uses TRBV12-1 and TRBJ2-5; no DNA check was done on the table's D call, TRBD2. TRBV12-1 is a documented pseudogene. This CDR3 spans 15 amino acids. DNA for the CDR3: TGTGCCAGCAGCTTTGTGCGGGAGGGCGGAGAGACCCAGTACTTC. It is translated as CASSFVREGGETQYF.

The rearrangement uses TRBV2 and TRBJ2-5, with D hard to call. The CDR3 has 15 residues. Germline-derived CDR1 and CDR2 are SNHLY and FYNNEI. V was shortened by 5 bases and J by 5 bases, with 18 bases between the two germline ends. CDR3 DNA sequence: TGTGCCAGCAGTCCGAACCTCTCATCCGGTGAGACCCAGTACTTC. Its translation: CASSPNLSSGETQYF.

This clonotype occurred a few times. The V gene is TRBV5-6, the J gene TRBJ2-7, with D perhaps matching TRBD1 (6 bases). CDR3 length equals 15 residues. V lost 2 bases, J lost 0 bases, and 12 bases lay in between. In germline, CDR1 is SGHDT, CDR2 YYEEEE. CDR3 amino acids: CASSLDRTDSYEQYV. The CDR3 DNA sequence: TGTGCCAGCAGCTTAGACAGGACAGACTCCTACGAGCAGTACGTC.

The table lists this clonotype with a count of one. A read error may be the cause here, since a much bigger clone is one base away. The chain combines TRBV5-1 with TRBJ2-1; D ambiguous. The CDR3 totals 13 residues. CDR1 is SGHRS, CDR2 YFSETQ, per germline. The V end was cut by 0 bases, the J end by 4 bases, with 5 bases between. CDR3 in amino acids: CASSLEEYNEQFF. The CDR3 DNA reads TGCGCCAGCAGCTTGGAGGAGTACAATGAGCAGTTCTTC.

This chain uses TRBV18 with TRBJ2-5; no firm D call. The length of the CDR3 is 14 residues. Germline V gives CDR1 KGHSH, CDR2 LQKENI. Trimming removed 1 base at V and 5 bases at J, with 11 bases between. CDR3 amino acids: CASSPRELGETQYF. The CDR3 coding sequence is TGTGCCAGCTCACCACGAGAATTGGGGGAGACCCAGTACTTC.

The chain recombines TRBV27 with TRBJ2-7; either TRBD1 or TRBD2 may supply D (5 bases each). The V end lost 5 bases, the J end lost 5 bases, and 16 bases lay between the germline ends. Germline-derived CDR1 and CDR2 are MNHEY and SMNVEV (reference sequence). CDR3 length: 14 amino acids. The CDR3 bases are TGTGCCAGCAGTCCCTGGGACCGGCGGCACGAGCAGTACTTC. As protein: CASSPWDRRHEQYF.

The sample holds many counts of this clonotype. This chain links TRBV5-1 with TRBJ1-1; 7 bases fit TRBD1. This CDR3 is built from 13 residues. CDR1 SGHRS and CDR2 YFSETQ come from the germline V gene. J gave up 5 bases and V 4 bases, and 5 bases lay outside the gene matches. DNA of the CDR3: TGCGCCAGCAGCCCGCAGGGACAGACTGAAGCTTTCTTT. This gives the protein CASSPQGQTEAFF.

The chain links TRBV10-2 to TRBJ2-1; TRBD2 matches 11 bases. The CDR3 contains 15 residues. Germline CDR1 reads WSHSY; CDR2 reads SAAADI. The ends lost 4 bases at V and 6 bases at J; junction bases unmatched: 5. The DNA for the CDR3 is TGCGCCAGCAGTGCTCTAGGGACTAGCGGCAATGAGCAGTTCTTC. Its protein is CASSALGTSGNEQFF.

This clonotype was observed a handful of times. The chain has TRBV25-1 and TRBJ2-1, with a possible D match to TRBD2 (5 bases). V lost 5 bases and J 2 bases, leaving 16 bases between the germline ends. The germline V gene has CDR1 MGHDK and CDR2 SYGVNS. The CDR3 is 16 amino acids. The CDR3 region is CASSRRGLGAYNEQFF. In DNA, the CDR3 is TGTGCCAGCAGTCGCCGAGGGCTAGGAGCCTACAATGAGCAGTTCTTC.